Listed below are T cell receptor beta chains from one sample, sequenced in a study of cytomegalovirus exposure and HLA in healthy donors. Sequencing was performed with immunoSEQ multiplex PCR; in TCRdb, only in-frame clones are kept and a portion is missing. The repertoire holds some 210,000 clones, around 86% seen once, with 10% to 13% in the top ten. Specimen: PBMCs. The receptors were gathered from a woman aged 50 to 65 in good health and CMV-seropositive. Each CDR3 is given with its conserved first and last residue. Each record gives: D gene, clone size, J gene, V gene, CDR3 DNA, CDR3 protein. A D gene is named only where the DNA matches it firmly. Size is omitted from some rows. Given values are once, few, many or a class for expanded clones.

d_call: -; clone_size: -; j_call: TRBJ2-1; v_call: TRBV4-3; cdr3_nt: TGCGCCAGCAGCCAAGGGGGCGCCGCGAGCTCCTACAATGAGCAGTTCTTC; cdr3_aa: CASSQGGAASSYNEQFF
d_call: -; clone_size: -; j_call: TRBJ1-5; v_call: TRBV5-1; cdr3_nt: TGCGCCAGCAGCTTGAGTACAGATAGCAATCAGCCCCAGCATTTT; cdr3_aa: CASSLSTDSNQPQHF
d_call: TRBD1; clone_size: once; j_call: TRBJ1-4; v_call: TRBV7-6; cdr3_nt: TGTGCCAGCAGCCTTACCGGGACAGTCGTTGAAAAACTGTTTTTT; cdr3_aa: CASSLTGTVVEKLFF
d_call: TRBD2; clone_size: -; j_call: TRBJ2-1; v_call: TRBV9; cdr3_nt: TGTGCCAGCAGCGTAGAGACCATTACTAGCGGGGCCTACAATGAGCAGTTCTTC; cdr3_aa: CASSVETITSGAYNEQFF
d_call: -; clone_size: -; j_call: TRBJ1-4; v_call: TRBV4-2; cdr3_nt: TGTGCCAGCAGCCAAGTGGGTTTGCCAGACACAGAAAAACTGTTTTTT; cdr3_aa: CASSQVGLPDTEKLFF
d_call: -; clone_size: once; j_call: TRBJ1-3; v_call: TRBV5-1; cdr3_nt: TGCGCCAGCAGCCCAGGACGGGGCTCTGGAAACACCATATATTTT; cdr3_aa: CASSPGRGSGNTIYF
d_call: TRBD1; clone_size: -; j_call: TRBJ2-2; v_call: TRBV5-4; cdr3_nt: TGTGCCGGCAGATTCAGGGGGAAAGGGGTCGGGGAGCTGTTTTTT; cdr3_aa: CAGRFRGKGVGELFF
d_call: TRBD1; clone_size: -; j_call: TRBJ1-2; v_call: TRBV4-2; cdr3_nt: TGTGCCAGCAGGCGGACAGGGGGCGACTATGGCTACACCTTC; cdr3_aa: CASRRTGGDYGYTF
d_call: TRBD1; clone_size: -; j_call: TRBJ2-5; v_call: TRBV9; cdr3_nt: TGTGCCAGCAGCGTAGCTCTGACAGGGTTTTCAGAGACCCAGTACTTC; cdr3_aa: CASSVALTGFSETQYF
d_call: -; clone_size: -; j_call: TRBJ2-3; v_call: TRBV2; cdr3_nt: TGTGCCAGCAGTGTAGGGCCTAGCGTCTCCGATACGCAGTATTTT; cdr3_aa: CASSVGPSVSDTQYF
d_call: TRBD2; clone_size: once; j_call: TRBJ2-6; v_call: TRBV5-1; cdr3_nt: TGCGCCAGCAGCTTGATCGCGGGAGTATCTGGGGCCAACGTCCTGACTTTC; cdr3_aa: CASSLIAGVSGANVLTF
d_call: -; clone_size: -; j_call: TRBJ1-5; v_call: TRBV4-1; cdr3_nt: TGCGCCAGCAGCCTCTTCGACGGGGACAATCAGCCCCAGCATTTT; cdr3_aa: CASSLFDGDNQPQHF
d_call: TRBD1; clone_size: few; j_call: TRBJ1-1; v_call: TRBV6-6; cdr3_nt: TGTGCCAGCAGTGCGGACAGGGACCTGAACACTGAAGCTTTCTTT; cdr3_aa: CASSADRDLNTEAFF
d_call: TRBD1; clone_size: few; j_call: TRBJ2-6; v_call: TRBV5-4; cdr3_nt: TGTGCCAGCACCAGTGACAGGGTTGGGGCCAACGTCCTGACTTTC; cdr3_aa: CASTSDRVGANVLTF
d_call: -; clone_size: -; j_call: TRBJ2-6; v_call: TRBV5-6; cdr3_nt: TGTGCCAGCACCCCGGACAGTACCTCTGGGGCCAACGTCCTGACTTTC; cdr3_aa: CASTPDSTSGANVLTF
d_call: TRBD1; clone_size: -; j_call: TRBJ2-1; v_call: TRBV7-9; cdr3_nt: TGTGCCAGCACCCTTGATCCCTCTCGGACAGGGGCGGACAATGAGCAGTTCTTC; cdr3_aa: CASTLDPSRTGADNEQFF
d_call: -; clone_size: once; j_call: TRBJ2-7; v_call: TRBV11-2; cdr3_nt: TGTGCCAGCAGTTCGGGAGAGTTCGAGCAGTACTTC; cdr3_aa: CASSSGEFEQYF
d_call: TRBD1; clone_size: few; j_call: TRBJ2-1; v_call: TRBV9; cdr3_nt: TGTGCCAGCACCAGGGACAGGGGCAATGAGCAGTTCTTC; cdr3_aa: CASTRDRGNEQFF
d_call: TRBD1; clone_size: few; j_call: TRBJ1-6; v_call: TRBV9; cdr3_nt: TGTGCCAGCAGCGCCCAGACAGGGATTACAGGTTCACCCCTCCACTTT; cdr3_aa: CASSAQTGITGSPLHF
d_call: -; clone_size: -; j_call: TRBJ2-7; v_call: TRBV28; cdr3_nt: TGTGCCAGCTCCCTCCCCCCCGTAACCTACGAGCAGTACTTC; cdr3_aa: CASSLPPVTYEQYF
d_call: -; clone_size: -; j_call: TRBJ1-3; v_call: TRBV7-2; cdr3_nt: TGTGCCAGCAGCTTATCATCCGGAAACACCATATATTTT; cdr3_aa: CASSLSSGNTIYF
d_call: -; clone_size: -; j_call: TRBJ2-1; v_call: TRBV19; cdr3_nt: TGTGCCAGTAGACTGCAATTAGAGCAGTTCTTC; cdr3_aa: CASRLQLEQFF